One T cell receptor (beta chain) is described in this entry. The source of the sample is a study of T cell changes during pregnancy in multiple sclerosis. Only in-frame clones appear in the TCRdb table, and some are missing; sequencing was by immunoSEQ multiplex PCR. Here the sample spans around 63,000 clones, over 80% being singletons. Germline V gene sequence: CDR1 GTSNPN, CDR2 SVGIG (reference sequence). V was pared by 2 bases and J by 5 bases, with 14 bases of the junction left unmatched. The CDR3 runs to 17 residues. The rearrangement joins TRBV30 to TRBJ2-5; 10 bases agree with TRBD2. This receptor was obtained from a female donor in good health, enrolled as a control in a pregnancy study. The sample in question was CD8+ T cells from peripheral blood mononuclear cells, obtained in the third trimester of pregnancy. The CDR3 loop reads CAWSNLAGELQTETQYF. DNA of the CDR3: TGTGCCTGGAGTAATCTAGCGGGGGAGCTTCAAACGGAGACCCAGTACTTC.